This T cell receptor beta chain emerged from a study of blood T cell repertoires in COVID-19. The ends were cut back, 5 bases at V and 5 bases at J, with 21 bases in the middle. In germline, CDR1 is GTSNPN, CDR2 SVGIG (reference sequence). This CDR3 contains 15 residues. In the study's own analysis: The assay estimated nucleated cells by amplifying reference gene primers. Profiled with immunoSEQ multiplex PCR; TCRdb holds only in-frame clones, not every one. V, J and clone size are taken as reported in that table, and D and trimming were inferred from the DNA itself. Among about 70,000 clones, about 90% were seen once, and the ten largest hold 9% to 15%.

The specimen was peripheral blood. This sequence originates from a human donor in a cohort sampled during active COVID-19. The chain employs TRBV30 and TRBJ1-1, with no clear D. The CDR3, as DNA: TGTGCCTGGGCGAACAGAAAAGGCCGCTGGACTGAAGCTTTCTTT. This sequence encodes CAWANRKGRWTEAFF.